This TCR beta chain was profiled in a study of blood T cells in healthy people across ages. From germline, CDR1 is SGHTA and CDR2 FQGNSA. The ends were cut back, 5 bases at V and 15 bases at J, with 14 bases in the middle. This CDR3 contains 12 residues. A second PCR of roughly 7 to 11 cycles used a sample-barcoded 5' primer and a J-beta primer mix. TCRdb recomputed calls from the 5' RACE reads with MiXCR, one row per CDR3 protein. This table holds about 580,000 distinct CDR3 sequences, under 55% found once. The sequence was obtained from a man older than 75 in good health. The material sequenced was blood. The chain uses TRBV7-2 and TRBJ1-6; no firm D call. This CDR3 reads CASSPPTPILHF. The CDR3 DNA is TGTGCCAGCAGCCCCCCCACCCCGATCCTCCACTTT.